These T cell receptor beta chains were read from a single sample in a study of cytomegalovirus exposure and HLA in healthy donors. Profiled with immunoSEQ multiplex PCR; TCRdb holds only in-frame clones, not every one. Of 200,000 or so clones in the sample, more than 60% were seen once. The sample comprised PBMCs. Receptors were obtained from a middle-aged man in good health and CMV-seronegative. The CDR3 runs from the conserved cysteine through the conserved F or W.

cdr3_aa: CASSDGGDTQYF
v_call: TRBV9
j_call: TRBJ2-3

cdr3_aa: CASSFTSGSKGSSYNEQFF
v_call: TRBV7-6
j_call: TRBJ2-1

cdr3_aa: CASTLGVSYEQYF
v_call: TRBV10-2
j_call: TRBJ2-7

cdr3_aa: CASSQLFSGVTEAFF
v_call: TRBV14
j_call: TRBJ1-1

cdr3_aa: CASTHQEAAQYF
v_call: TRBV28
j_call: TRBJ2-5

cdr3_aa: CASSFGGVANEQFF
v_call: TRBV28
j_call: TRBJ2-1

cdr3_aa: CASTPLAGGPHEQYF
v_call: TRBV2
j_call: TRBJ2-7

cdr3_aa: CASSLVRDYEQYF
v_call: TRBV11-2
j_call: TRBJ2-7

cdr3_aa: CASSLAGGPSVGETQYF
v_call: TRBV27
j_call: TRBJ2-5

cdr3_aa: CASSSGGHGYTF
v_call: TRBV9
j_call: TRBJ1-2

cdr3_aa: CASSNRGGRWGNEQFF
v_call: TRBV7-6
j_call: TRBJ2-1

cdr3_aa: CASSPRQATYEQYF
v_call: TRBV28
j_call: TRBJ2-7

cdr3_aa: CASSFAGVNEQYF
v_call: TRBV7-2
j_call: TRBJ2-7

cdr3_aa: CASSYSAGLNTEAFF
v_call: TRBV6-5
j_call: TRBJ1-1

cdr3_aa: CSVGAGVSAGELFF
v_call: TRBV29-1
j_call: TRBJ2-2

cdr3_aa: CASSLVAAGEEKLFF
v_call: TRBV5-6
j_call: TRBJ1-4

cdr3_aa: CASSLQVSHYEQYF
v_call: TRBV5-4
j_call: TRBJ2-7

cdr3_aa: CASRDPKGGSDEKLFF
v_call: TRBV28
j_call: TRBJ1-4

cdr3_aa: CASSYSANQETQYF
v_call: TRBV6-5
j_call: TRBJ2-5

cdr3_aa: CASTPGQGARGRGYTF
v_call: TRBV2
j_call: TRBJ1-2

cdr3_aa: CSSSRQGYQGNQPQHF
v_call: TRBV7-9
j_call: TRBJ1-5

cdr3_aa: CASSLGGGNQPQHF
v_call: TRBV7-9
j_call: TRBJ1-5

cdr3_aa: CASSLRKGQGGTEAFF
v_call: TRBV28
j_call: TRBJ1-1

cdr3_aa: CASSLAEVAGYNEQFF
v_call: TRBV5-1
j_call: TRBJ2-1

cdr3_aa: CASSFGSSGGANVLTF
v_call: TRBV11-2
j_call: TRBJ2-6

cdr3_aa: CASSQSLPGRGSTEQYF
v_call: TRBV16
j_call: TRBJ2-7

cdr3_aa: CASSLKASGSYEQYF
v_call: TRBV27
j_call: TRBJ2-7

cdr3_aa: CASSSLDGEQFF
v_call: TRBV11-2
j_call: TRBJ2-1

cdr3_aa: CATSRADRGLKPQHF
v_call: TRBV15
j_call: TRBJ1-5

cdr3_aa: CASSYSAGSYEQYF
v_call: TRBV6-6
j_call: TRBJ2-7

cdr3_aa: CASSPGSLSYNEQFF
v_call: TRBV7-2
j_call: TRBJ2-1

cdr3_aa: CASSLVGGDPWGQPQHF
v_call: TRBV7-8
j_call: TRBJ1-5

cdr3_aa: CASSRGQGLLDTQYF
v_call: TRBV5-8
j_call: TRBJ2-3

cdr3_aa: CASSLGQGISDEKLFF
v_call: TRBV2
j_call: TRBJ1-4

cdr3_aa: CASSSWTSDTGELFF
v_call: TRBV5-1
j_call: TRBJ2-2

cdr3_aa: CASSVGRGNEQFF
v_call: TRBV9
j_call: TRBJ2-1

cdr3_aa: CANSYATGENTEAFF
v_call: TRBV6-5
j_call: TRBJ1-1

cdr3_aa: CASSLIGRVTDTQYF
v_call: TRBV11-2
j_call: TRBJ2-3

cdr3_aa: CSGSGQGVYNEQFF
v_call: TRBV29-1
j_call: TRBJ2-1

cdr3_aa: CASSPGGAYGYTF
v_call: TRBV9
j_call: TRBJ1-2

cdr3_aa: CASSQVFGGTYEQYF
v_call: TRBV4-1
j_call: TRBJ2-7

cdr3_aa: CASSRTDSGANVLTF
v_call: TRBV2
j_call: TRBJ2-6

cdr3_aa: CASSLPDRGLGDTQYF
v_call: TRBV5-4
j_call: TRBJ2-3

cdr3_aa: CASSEADRGLSNQPQHF
v_call: TRBV27
j_call: TRBJ1-5

cdr3_aa: CASSSYRGAGNTIYF
v_call: TRBV28
j_call: TRBJ1-3

cdr3_aa: CASSSQSGGRDQPQHF
v_call: TRBV18
j_call: TRBJ1-5

cdr3_aa: CASSYGGGDTGELFF
v_call: TRBV27
j_call: TRBJ2-2

cdr3_aa: CASGLAGTYEQYF
v_call: TRBV12-5
j_call: TRBJ2-7

cdr3_aa: CASSPMVVSYNEQFF
v_call: TRBV7-3
j_call: TRBJ2-1

cdr3_aa: CASSRVRTSGGYNEQFF
v_call: TRBV14
j_call: TRBJ2-1

cdr3_aa: CASSLVDGGYEQYF
v_call: TRBV27
j_call: TRBJ2-7

cdr3_aa: CASSVVSYTEAFF
v_call: TRBV19
j_call: TRBJ1-1